A selection of T cell receptor beta chains follows, all from one sample in a study of control samples from healthy donors and cancer patients. Clones were sequenced by immunoSEQ multiplex PCR, and TCRdb holds only the in-frame ones, with some missing. The sample lists roughly 21,000 clones; roughly 84% were seen once. The specimen sequenced was PBMCs. The receptors originated from a man aged 55 to 69 with colorectal cancer. Each CDR3 is given with its conserved first and last residue. The D gene is left open where the match is weak. Where a row states a size, it is once, few, many or the class of an expanded clone; other rows omit it.

>TRBJ1-5|NA|TRBV30|NA
CAWSVQSQQPQHF
TGTGCCTGGAGTGTACAGTCACAGCAGCCCCAGCATTTT
>TRBJ2-1|TRBD2|TRBV4-2|NA
CASSQARAGGQNEQFF
TGTGCCAGCAGCCAAGCACGGGCGGGGGGTCAAAATGAGCAGTTCTTC
>TRBJ2-2|TRBD1|TRBV5-1|few
CASSPTGTANTGELFF
TGCGCCAGCAGCCCTACCGGGACAGCGAACACCGGGGAGCTGTTTTTT
>TRBJ1-2|NA|TRBV29-1|NA
CSVDTEASYGYTF
TGCAGCGTTGATACAGAGGCATCCTATGGCTACACCTTC
>TRBJ1-1|NA|TRBV5-1|few
CASSPNPSIMNTEAFF
TGCGCCAGCAGCCCCAATCCCTCTATCATGAACACTGAAGCTTTCTTT
>TRBJ1-2|NA|TRBV6-1|NA
CASSEARDYGYTF
TGTGCCAGCAGTGAAGCACGGGACTATGGCTACACCTTC
>TRBJ2-3|TRBD2|TRBV9|NA
CASSPYSGTSVGGDTQYF
TGTGCCAGCAGCCCTTACTCCGGGACTAGCGTCGGAGGGGATACGCAGTATTTT
>TRBJ1-2|TRBD1|TRBV6-5|NA
CASKDPGQANYGYTF
TGTGCCAGCAAGGATCCGGGACAGGCTAACTATGGCTACACCTTC
>TRBJ2-1|NA|TRBV4-3|NA
CASSHPAGAPVNEQFF
TGCGCCAGCAGCCACCCCGCGGGGGCCCCGGTCAATGAGCAGTTCTTC
>TRBJ1-1|TRBD1|TRBV7-9|NA
CASSSSRQGSMRDTEAFF
TGTGCCAGCAGCTCCTCCCGACAGGGAAGCATGAGGGACACTGAAGCTTTCTTT
>TRBJ2-1|TRBD1|TRBV15|few
CATSGRDRDVGEQFF
TGTGCCACCAGCGGCCGGGACAGGGACGTGGGTGAGCAGTTCTTC
>TRBJ1-2|NA|TRBV10-3|NA
CAIRVIGFDGYTF
TGTGCCATCAGGGTAATCGGGTTTGATGGCTACACCTTC
>TRBJ1-2|NA|TRBV7-2|NA
CASSRRVQLNYGYTF
TGTGCCAGCAGCCGCCGGGTCCAATTAAACTATGGCTACACCTTC
>TRBJ1-2|TRBD1|TRBV11-2|NA
CASSSPGGFYGYTF
TGTGCCAGCAGCTCCCCAGGGGGCTTCTATGGCTACACCTTC